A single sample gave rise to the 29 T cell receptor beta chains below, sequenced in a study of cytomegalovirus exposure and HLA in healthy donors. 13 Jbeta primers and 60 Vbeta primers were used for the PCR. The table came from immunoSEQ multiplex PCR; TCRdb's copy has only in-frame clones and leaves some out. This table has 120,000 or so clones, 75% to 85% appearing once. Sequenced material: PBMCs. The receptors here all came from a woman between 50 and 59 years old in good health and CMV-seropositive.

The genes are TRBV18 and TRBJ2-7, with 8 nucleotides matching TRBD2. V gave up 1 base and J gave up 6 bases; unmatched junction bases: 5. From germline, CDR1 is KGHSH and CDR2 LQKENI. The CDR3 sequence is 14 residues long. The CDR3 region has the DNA TGTGCCAGCTCACCACGGACCGGGGGGGGCGAGCAGTACTTC. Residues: CASSPRTGGGEQYF.

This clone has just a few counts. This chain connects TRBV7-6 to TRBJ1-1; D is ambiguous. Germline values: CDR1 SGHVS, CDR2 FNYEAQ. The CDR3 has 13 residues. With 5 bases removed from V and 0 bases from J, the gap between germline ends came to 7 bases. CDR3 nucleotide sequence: TGTGCCAGCAGCCCGAGCTTGAACACTGAAGCTTTCTTT. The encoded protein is CASSPSLNTEAFF.

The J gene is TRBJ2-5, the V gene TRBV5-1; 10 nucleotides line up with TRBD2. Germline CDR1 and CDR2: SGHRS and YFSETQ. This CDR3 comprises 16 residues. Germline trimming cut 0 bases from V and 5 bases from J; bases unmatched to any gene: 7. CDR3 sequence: CASSLDPSGGSETQYF. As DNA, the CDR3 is TGCGCCAGCAGCTTGGATCCTAGCGGGGGAAGCGAGACCCAGTACTTC.

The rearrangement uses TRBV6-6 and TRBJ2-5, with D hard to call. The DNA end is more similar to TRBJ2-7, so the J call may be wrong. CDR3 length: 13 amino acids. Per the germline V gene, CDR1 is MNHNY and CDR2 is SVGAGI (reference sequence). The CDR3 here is CASIEPSSYEQYF. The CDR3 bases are TGTGCCAGCATTGAGCCTAGCTCCTACGAGCAGTACTTC.

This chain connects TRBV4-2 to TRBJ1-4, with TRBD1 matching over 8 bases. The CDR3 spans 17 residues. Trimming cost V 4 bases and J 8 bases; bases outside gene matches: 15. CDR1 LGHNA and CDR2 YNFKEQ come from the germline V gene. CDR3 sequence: CASSRVGTGTGGEKLFF. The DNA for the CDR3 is TGTGCCAGCAGCCGAGTGGGAACCGGGACAGGCGGGGAAAAACTGTTTTTT.

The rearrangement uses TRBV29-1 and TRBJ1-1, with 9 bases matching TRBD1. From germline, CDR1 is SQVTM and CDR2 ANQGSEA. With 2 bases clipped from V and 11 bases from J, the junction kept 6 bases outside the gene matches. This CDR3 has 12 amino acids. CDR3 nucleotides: TGCAGCGTTGAATCAGGACAGGGGAAGGCTTTCTTT. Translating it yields CSVESGQGKAFF.

For the CDR3, the DNA is TGTGCCAGCAGCGTACAGGGGAATGACGGGGAGCTGTTTTTT. It is translated as CASSVQGNDGELFF. The chain links TRBV9 to TRBJ2-2, with D possibly being TRBD1 (6 bases). Trimming took off 1 base at V and 7 bases at J, with 11 bases between the two ends. Germline values: CDR1 SGDLS, CDR2 YYNGEE. The length of the CDR3 is 14 residues.

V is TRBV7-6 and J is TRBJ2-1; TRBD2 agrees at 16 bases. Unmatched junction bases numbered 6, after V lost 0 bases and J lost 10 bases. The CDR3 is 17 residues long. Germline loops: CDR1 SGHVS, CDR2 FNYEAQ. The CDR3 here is CASSLATGLAGGGEQFF. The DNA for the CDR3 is TGTGCCAGCAGCTTAGCCACGGGACTAGCGGGAGGGGGGGAGCAGTTCTTC. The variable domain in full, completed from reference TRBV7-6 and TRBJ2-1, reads GAGVSQSPRYKVTKRGQDVALRCDPISGHVSLYWYRQALGQGPEFLTYFNYEAQQDKSGLPNDRFSAERPEGSISTLTIQRTEQRDSAMYRCASSLATGLAGGGEQFFGPGTRLTVL.

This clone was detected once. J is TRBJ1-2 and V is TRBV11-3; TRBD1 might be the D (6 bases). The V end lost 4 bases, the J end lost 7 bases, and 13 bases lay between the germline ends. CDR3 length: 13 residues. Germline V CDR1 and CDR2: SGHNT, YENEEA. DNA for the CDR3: TGTGCCAGCAGCTCGACACAGGGTTTTGGCTACACCTTC. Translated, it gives CASSSTQGFGYTF.

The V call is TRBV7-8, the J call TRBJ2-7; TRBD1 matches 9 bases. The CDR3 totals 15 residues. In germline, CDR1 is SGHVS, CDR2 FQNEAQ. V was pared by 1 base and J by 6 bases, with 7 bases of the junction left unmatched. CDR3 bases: TGTGCCAGCAGCTTAGGGGGGACAGGGCCGGGCGAGCAGTACTTC. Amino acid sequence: CASSLGGTGPGEQYF.

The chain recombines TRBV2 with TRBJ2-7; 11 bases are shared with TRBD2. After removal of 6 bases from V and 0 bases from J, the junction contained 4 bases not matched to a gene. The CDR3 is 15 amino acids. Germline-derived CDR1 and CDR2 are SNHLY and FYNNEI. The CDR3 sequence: CASSGLAGRSYEQYF. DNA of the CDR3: TGTGCCAGCAGCGGACTAGCGGGTCGCTCCTACGAGCAGTACTTC. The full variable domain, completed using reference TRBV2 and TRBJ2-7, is EPEVTQTPSHQVTQMGQEVILRCVPISNHLYFYWYRQILGQKVEFLVSFYNNEISEKSEIFDDQFSVERPDGSNFTLKIRSTKLEDSAMYFCASSGLAGRSYEQYFGPGTRLTVT.

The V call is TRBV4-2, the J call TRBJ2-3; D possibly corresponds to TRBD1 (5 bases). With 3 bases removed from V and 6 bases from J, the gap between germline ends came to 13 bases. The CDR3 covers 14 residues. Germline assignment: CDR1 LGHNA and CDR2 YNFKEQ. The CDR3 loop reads CASSQTVFSDTQYF. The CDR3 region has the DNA TGTGCCAGCAGCCAGACAGTCTTCTCCGATACGCAGTATTTT.

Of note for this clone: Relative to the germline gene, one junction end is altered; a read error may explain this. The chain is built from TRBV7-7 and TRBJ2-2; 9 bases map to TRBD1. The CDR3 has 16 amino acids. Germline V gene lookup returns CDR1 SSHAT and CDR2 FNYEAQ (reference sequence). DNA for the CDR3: TGTGCTAGCAGCTCGGGGACAGGGAGGAACACCGGGGAGCTGTTTTTT. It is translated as CASSSGTGRNTGELFF.

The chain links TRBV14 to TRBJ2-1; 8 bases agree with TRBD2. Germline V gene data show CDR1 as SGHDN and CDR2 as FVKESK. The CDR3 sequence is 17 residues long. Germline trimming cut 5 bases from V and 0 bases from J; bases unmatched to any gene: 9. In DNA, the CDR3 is TGTGCCAGCAGCGGACGACTAGCGTCGTTCTCCTACAATGAGCAGTTCTTC. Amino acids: CASSGRLASFSYNEQFF.

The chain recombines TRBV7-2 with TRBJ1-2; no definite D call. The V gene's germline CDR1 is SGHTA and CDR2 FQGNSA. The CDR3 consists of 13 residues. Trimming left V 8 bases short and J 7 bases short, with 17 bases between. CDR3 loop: CASLSRLRGGYTF. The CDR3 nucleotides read TGTGCCAGCCTCAGTAGGTTGCGCGGTGGCTACACCTTC.

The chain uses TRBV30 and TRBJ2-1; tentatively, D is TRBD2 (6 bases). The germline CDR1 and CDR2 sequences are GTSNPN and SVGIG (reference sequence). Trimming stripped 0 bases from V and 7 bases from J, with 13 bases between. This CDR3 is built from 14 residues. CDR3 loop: CAWSVFSGRNEQFF. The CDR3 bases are TGTGCCTGGAGTGTCTTTAGCGGTAGGAATGAGCAGTTCTTC.

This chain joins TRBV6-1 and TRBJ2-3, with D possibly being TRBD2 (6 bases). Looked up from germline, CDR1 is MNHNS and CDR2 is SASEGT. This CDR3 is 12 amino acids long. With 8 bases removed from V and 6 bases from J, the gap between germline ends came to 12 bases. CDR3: CASRGWDDTQYF. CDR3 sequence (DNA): TGTGCCAGCCGGGGGTGGGATGATACGCAGTATTTT.

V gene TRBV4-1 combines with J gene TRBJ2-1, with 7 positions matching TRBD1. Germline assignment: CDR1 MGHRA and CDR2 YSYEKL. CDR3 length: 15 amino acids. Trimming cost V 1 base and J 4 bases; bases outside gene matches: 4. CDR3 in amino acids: CASSQVQGPYNEQFF. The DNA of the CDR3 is TGCGCCAGCAGCCAAGTACAGGGGCCTTACAATGAGCAGTTCTTC.

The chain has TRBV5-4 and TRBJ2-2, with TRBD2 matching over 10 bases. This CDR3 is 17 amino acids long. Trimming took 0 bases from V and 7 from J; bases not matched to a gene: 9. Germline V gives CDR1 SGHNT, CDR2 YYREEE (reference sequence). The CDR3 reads CASSLGLAGAVGGELFF. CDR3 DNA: TGTGCCAGCAGCTTGGGGCTAGCGGGGGCAGTGGGCGGGGAGCTGTTTTTT.

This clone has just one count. The CDR3 DNA sequence: TGTGCCAGCAGCGTAGTTGCGGGAGGGCCAGGGTCAGATACGCAGTATTTT. Its translation is CASSVVAGGPGSDTQYF. The gene calls are TRBV9 and TRBJ2-3, with TRBD2 matching over 9 bases. CDR1 and CDR2 (germline): SGDLS, YYNGEE. Trimming removed 0 bases from V and 4 bases from J; junction bases left unmatched: 9. The length of the CDR3 is 17 residues.

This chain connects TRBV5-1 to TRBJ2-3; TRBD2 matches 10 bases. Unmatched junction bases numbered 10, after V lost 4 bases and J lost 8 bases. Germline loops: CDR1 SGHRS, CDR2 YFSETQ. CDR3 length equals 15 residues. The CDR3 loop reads CASSAGLAPAITQYF. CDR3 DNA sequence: TGCGCCAGCAGCGCGGGACTAGCGCCCGCGATTACGCAGTATTTT.

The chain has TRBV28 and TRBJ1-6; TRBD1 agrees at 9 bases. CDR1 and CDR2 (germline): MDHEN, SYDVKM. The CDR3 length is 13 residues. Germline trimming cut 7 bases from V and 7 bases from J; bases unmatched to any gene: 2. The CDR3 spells CASTGTGNSPLHF. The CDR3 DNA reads TGTGCCAGCACCGGGACAGGGAATTCACCCCTCCACTTT.

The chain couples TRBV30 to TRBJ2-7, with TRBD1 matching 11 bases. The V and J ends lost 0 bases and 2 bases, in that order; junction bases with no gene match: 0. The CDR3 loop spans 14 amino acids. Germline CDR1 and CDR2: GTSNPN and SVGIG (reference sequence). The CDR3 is CAWSVGQGAYEQYF. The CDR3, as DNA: TGTGCCTGGAGTGTGGGACAGGGGGCCTACGAGCAGTACTTC.

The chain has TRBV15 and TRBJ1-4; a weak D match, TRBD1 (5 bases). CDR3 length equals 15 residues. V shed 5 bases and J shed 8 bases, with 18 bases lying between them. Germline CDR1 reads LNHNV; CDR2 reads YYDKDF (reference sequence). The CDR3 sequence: CATSVPGLEKEKLFF. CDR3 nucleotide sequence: TGTGCCACCAGCGTGCCGGGACTTGAAAAAGAAAAACTGTTTTTT.

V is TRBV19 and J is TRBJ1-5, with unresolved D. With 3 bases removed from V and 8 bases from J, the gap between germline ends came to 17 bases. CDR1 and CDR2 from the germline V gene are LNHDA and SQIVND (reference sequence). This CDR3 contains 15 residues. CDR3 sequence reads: CASSIYPRGLEPQHF. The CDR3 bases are TGTGCCAGTAGTATTTACCCCCGAGGCCTGGAGCCCCAGCATTTT.

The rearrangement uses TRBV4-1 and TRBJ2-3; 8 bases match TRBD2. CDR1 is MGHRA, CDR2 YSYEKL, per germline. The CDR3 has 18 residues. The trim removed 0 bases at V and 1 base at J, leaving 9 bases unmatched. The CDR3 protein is CASSQELYTGGGTDTQYF. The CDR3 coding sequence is TGCGCCAGCAGCCAAGAATTGTATACGGGGGGGGGCACAGATACGCAGTATTTT.

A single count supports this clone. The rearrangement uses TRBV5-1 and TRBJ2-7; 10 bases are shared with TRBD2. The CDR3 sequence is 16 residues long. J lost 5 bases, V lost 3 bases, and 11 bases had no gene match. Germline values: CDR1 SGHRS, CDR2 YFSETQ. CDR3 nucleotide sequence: TGCGCCAGCAGCTGGAGTAGAACCCTAGCGGGAGACGAGCAGTACTTC. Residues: CASSWSRTLAGDEQYF.

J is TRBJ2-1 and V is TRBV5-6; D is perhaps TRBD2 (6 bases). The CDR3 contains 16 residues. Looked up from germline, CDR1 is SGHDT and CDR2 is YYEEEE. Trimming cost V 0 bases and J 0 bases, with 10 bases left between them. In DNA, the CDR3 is TGTGCCAGCAGCTTGGGAGTAGCGGACTCCTACAATGAGCAGTTCTTC. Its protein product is CASSLGVADSYNEQFF. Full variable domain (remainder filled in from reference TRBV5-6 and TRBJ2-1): DAGVTQSPTHLIKTRGQQVTLRCSPKSGHDTVSWYQQALGQGPQFIFQYYEEEERQRGNFPDRFSGHQFPNYSSELNVNALLLGDSALYLCASSLGVADSYNEQFFGPGTRLTVL.

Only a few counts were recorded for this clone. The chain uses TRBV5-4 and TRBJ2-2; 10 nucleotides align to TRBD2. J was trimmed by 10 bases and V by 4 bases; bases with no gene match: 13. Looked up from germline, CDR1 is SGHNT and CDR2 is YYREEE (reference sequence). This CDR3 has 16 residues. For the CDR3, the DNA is TGTGCCAGCAGCCCGCAACTAGCGGGGATGGGACAGGAGCTGTTTTTT. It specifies CASSPQLAGMGQELFF. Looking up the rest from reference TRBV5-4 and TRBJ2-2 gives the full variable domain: ETGVTQSPTHLIKTRGQQVTLRCSSQSGHNTVSWYQQALGQGPQFIFQYYREEENGRGNFPPRFSGLQFPNYSSELNVNALELDDSALYLCASSPQLAGMGQELFFGEGSRLTVL.